Sequencing of this TCR beta chain was carried out in a study of T-cell reconstitution after alpha-beta-depleted transplantation in children. Study-wide results and caveats: In patients about two months after transplant, alpha-beta T cells reportedly arose from several hundred expanded graft clones.

The table lists this clonotype with many counts. The target antigen is unknown. As it was prepared, the TCRbeta library received unique molecular identifiers. TCRdb analysed the PCR reads with MiXCR anew, one entry per CDR3 protein. The table records 250,000 or so distinct CDR3 sequences, under 9.5% of them present only once. This clonotype was sampled from a male patient under 18 who had a stem cell transplant for acute lymphoblastic leukemia, so the T cells may come from the graft donor. This specimen consisted of PBMCs, mostly from graft donor cells, obtained 180 days after TCRalphabeta/CD19-depleted stem cell transplant.

The CDR3 is CASSSPGLAFSTDTQYF. The CDR3 DNA reads as TGTGCCAGCAGCTCCCCGGGACTAGCGTTTAGCACAGATACGCAGTATTTT. The chain uses TRBV7-9 and TRBJ2-3; 10 bases are a match to TRBD2. Unmatched junction bases numbered 7, after V lost 4 bases and J lost 0 bases. There are 17 residues in the CDR3. Germline CDR1 reads SEHNR; CDR2 reads FQNEAQ (reference sequence). The full variable domain, completed using reference TRBV7-9 and TRBJ2-3, is DTGVSQNPRHKITKRGQNVTFRCDPISEHNRLYWYRQTLGQGPEFLTYFQNEAQLEKSRLLSDRFSAERPKGSFSTLEIQRTEQGDSAMYLCASSSPGLAFSTDTQYFGPGTRLTVL.